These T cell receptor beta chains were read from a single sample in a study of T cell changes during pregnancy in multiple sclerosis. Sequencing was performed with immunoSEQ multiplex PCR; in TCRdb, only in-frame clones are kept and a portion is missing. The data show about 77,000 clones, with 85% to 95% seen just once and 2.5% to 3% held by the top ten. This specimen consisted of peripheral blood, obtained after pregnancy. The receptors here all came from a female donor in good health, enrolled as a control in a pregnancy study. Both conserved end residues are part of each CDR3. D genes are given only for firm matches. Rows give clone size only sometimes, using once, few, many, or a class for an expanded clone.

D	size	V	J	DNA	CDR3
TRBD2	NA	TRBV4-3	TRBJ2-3	TGCGCCAGCAGCCAAGAGATCGGGCTAGCGGGCTCTCTCGCAGATACGCAGTATTTT	CASSQEIGLAGSLADTQYF
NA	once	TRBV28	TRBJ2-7	TGTGCCAGCAGTCCCCAGCGGGTAAACTACGAGCAGTACTTC	CASSPQRVNYEQYF
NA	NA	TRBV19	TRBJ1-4	TGTGCCAGTAGTATTCTTACAACTAATGAAAAACTGTTTTTT	CASSILTTNEKLFF
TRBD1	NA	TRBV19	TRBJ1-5	TGTGCCAGTAGTATAGTGACAGGGAAAAGCGACAATCAGCCCCAGCATTTT	CASSIVTGKSDNQPQHF
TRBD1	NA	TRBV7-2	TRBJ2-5	TGTGCCAGCAGCTATGACAGGGTACAAGAGACCCAGTACTTC	CASSYDRVQETQYF
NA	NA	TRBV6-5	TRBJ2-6	TGTGCCAGCAGTTATTCAGTCTCTGGGGCCAACGTCCTGACTTTC	CASSYSVSGANVLTF
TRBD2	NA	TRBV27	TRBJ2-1	TGTGCCAGCACGTACGGGACTAGCGGGAGATACAATGAGCAGTTCTTC	CASTYGTSGRYNEQFF
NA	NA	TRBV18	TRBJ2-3	TGTGCCAGCTCACAGTATAGCGGACTCACAGATACGCAGTATTTT	CASSQYSGLTDTQYF
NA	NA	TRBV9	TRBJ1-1	TGTGCCAGCAGCGTAGAGACGGGGGGGGCTTACACTGAAGCTTTCTTT	CASSVETGGAYTEAFF
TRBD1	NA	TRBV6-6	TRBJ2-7	TGTGCCAGCAGTCAAACCGGGACAGGGACGTCCTACGAGCAGTACTTC	CASSQTGTGTSYEQYF
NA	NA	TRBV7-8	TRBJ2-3	TGTGCCAGCAGCTTAATGACCGGTGGGCGCACAGATACGCAGTATTTT	CASSLMTGGRTDTQYF
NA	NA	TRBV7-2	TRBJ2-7	TGTGCCAGCAGCTCCTCCGGGACAAACTCCTACGAGCAGTACTTC	CASSSSGTNSYEQYF
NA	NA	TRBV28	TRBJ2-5	TGTGCCAGCACCCACGGCCGGGGTCCCAAGACCCAGTACTTC	CASTHGRGPKTQYF
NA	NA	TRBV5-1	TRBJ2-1	TGCGCCAGCAGCTTTAGCGTGATGAGGAGTAATGAGCAGTTCTTC	CASSFSVMRSNEQFF
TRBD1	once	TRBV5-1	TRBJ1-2	TGCGCCAGCAGCCTAGGTCCGACAGGGGACGGATTCTATGGCTACACCTTC	CASSLGPTGDGFYGYTF
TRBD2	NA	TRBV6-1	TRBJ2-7	TGTGCCAGCAGAGAAGGACTAGCCGTGGGCGAGCAGTACTTC	CASREGLAVGEQYF
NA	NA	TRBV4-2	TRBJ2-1	TGTGCCAGCAGCCAGGCGGGACTCCCGGGGGTCGATGAGCAGTTCTTC	CASSQAGLPGVDEQFF
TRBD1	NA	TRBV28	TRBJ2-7	TGTGCCAGCCGGACAGGGGCTGAATACGAGCAGTACTTC	CASRTGAEYEQYF
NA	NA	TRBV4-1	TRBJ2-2	TGCGCCAGCAGCCAATTAACGGGTCGCAAGCTGTTTTTT	CASSQLTGRKLFF
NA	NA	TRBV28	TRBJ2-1	TGTGCCAGCAGCCGGAGGACTGGGGCCTACAATGAGCAGTTCTTC	CASSRRTGAYNEQFF
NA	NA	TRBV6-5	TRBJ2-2	TGTGCCAGCAGTGGTGCAACGGACACCGGGGAGCTGTTTTTT	CASSGATDTGELFF
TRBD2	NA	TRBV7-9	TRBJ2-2	TGTGCCAGCAGCTTAATGGGGAATAGCGGGAGAGCCGGGGAGCTGTTTTTT	CASSLMGNSGRAGELFF
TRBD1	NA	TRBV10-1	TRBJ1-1	TGCGCCAGCAGTGGGGCCATAGTGAACAGGGGGCGCGCGGCTTTCTTT	CASSGAIVNRGRAAFF
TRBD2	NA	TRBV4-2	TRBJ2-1	TGTGCCAGCAGCAATAGCGGGGGAGGCAATGAGCAGTTCTTC	CASSNSGGGNEQFF
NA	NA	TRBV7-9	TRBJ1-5	TGTGCCAGCGAGGACAGCGTTAATCAGCCCCAGCATTTT	CASEDSVNQPQHF
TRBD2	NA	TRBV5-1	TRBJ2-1	TGCGCCAGCACCTCGTTAGCGGGCGACTACAATGAGCAGTTCTTC	CASTSLAGDYNEQFF
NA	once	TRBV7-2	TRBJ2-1	TGTGCCAGCAGCTTACGGAGCAGGGGCAATGAGCAGTTCTTC	CASSLRSRGNEQFF
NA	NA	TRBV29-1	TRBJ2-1	TGCAGCGTTGGATTGGGGCTCAATGAGCAGTTCTTC	CSVGLGLNEQFF
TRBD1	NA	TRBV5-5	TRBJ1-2	TGTGCCAGCAGCAATCGACCTCCGGGACAGGAGGATGGCTACACCTTC	CASSNRPPGQEDGYTF
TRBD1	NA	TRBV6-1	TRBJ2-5	TGTGCCAGCAGTCGACAGGGGGCCGGATCTGAGACCCAGTACTTC	CASSRQGAGSETQYF
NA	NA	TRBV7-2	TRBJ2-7	TGTGCCAGCAGCTTAAGGGGGGACTATCGTTCGTACTTC	CASSLRGDYRSYF
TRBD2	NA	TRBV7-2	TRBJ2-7	TGTGCCAGCAGCCGGGACTACCCCTCTTACGAGCAGTACTTC	CASSRDYPSYEQYF
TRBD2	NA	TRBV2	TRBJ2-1	TGTGCCAGCAGGGCGGGGGGGCCTTACAATGAGCAGTTCTTC	CASRAGGPYNEQFF
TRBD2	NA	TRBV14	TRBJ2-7	TGTGCCAGCAGCCAAGATATTAGCGGGAGGGCCTCCTACGAGCAGTACTTC	CASSQDISGRASYEQYF
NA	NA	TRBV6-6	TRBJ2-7	TGTGCCAGCAGTTACTCGAGGAGGGTAGGGTACTTC	CASSYSRRVGYF
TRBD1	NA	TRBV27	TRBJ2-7	TGTGCCAGCAGCATACTCCCAGGGGGCGGCGCCTACGAGCAGTACTTC	CASSILPGGGAYEQYF
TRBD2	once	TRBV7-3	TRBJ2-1	TGTGCCAGCAGCTTAGCGAGGACTAGCGGGGGGGCAAATGAGCAGTTCTTC	CASSLARTSGGANEQFF
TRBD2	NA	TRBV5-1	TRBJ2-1	TGCGCCAGCAGGCCTAGCGGGGGGGGGTATGAGCAGTTCTTC	CASRPSGGGYEQFF
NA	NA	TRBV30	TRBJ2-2	TGTGCCTGGAGTATCCCGTGGGGCTCTGGGAACACCGGGGAGCTGTTTTTT	CAWSIPWGSGNTGELFF
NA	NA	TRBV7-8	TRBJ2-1	TGTGCCAGCAGCTTATCGGGCAATGAGCAGTTCTTC	CASSLSGNEQFF
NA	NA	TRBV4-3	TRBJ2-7	TGCGCCAGCAGCCAAAGGGTAGCGGCCGACTTATACGAGCAGTACTTC	CASSQRVAADLYEQYF
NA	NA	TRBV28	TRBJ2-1	TGTGCCAGCGCGAGTGTAGCGACCTACTCCTACAATGAGCAGTTCTTC	CASASVATYSYNEQFF